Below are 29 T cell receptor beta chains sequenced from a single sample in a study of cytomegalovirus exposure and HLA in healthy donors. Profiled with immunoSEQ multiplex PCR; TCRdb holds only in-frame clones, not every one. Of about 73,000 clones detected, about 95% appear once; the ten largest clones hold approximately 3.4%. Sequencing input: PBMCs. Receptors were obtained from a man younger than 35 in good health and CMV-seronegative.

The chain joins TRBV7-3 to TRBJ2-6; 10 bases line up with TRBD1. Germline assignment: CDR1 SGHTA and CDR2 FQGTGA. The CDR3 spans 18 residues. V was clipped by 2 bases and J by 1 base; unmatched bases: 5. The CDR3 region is CASSLAGQGLSGANVLTF. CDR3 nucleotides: TGTGCCAGCAGCTTAGCGGGACAGGGGCTTTCTGGGGCCAACGTCCTGACTTTC.

CDR3 sequence (DNA): TGTGCCAGTAGTATAGGGAGGGGAATGAACACTGAAGCTTTCTTT. This translates into CASSIGRGMNTEAFF. The chain carries TRBV19 and TRBJ1-1; a weak D match, TRBD1 (5 bases). Trimming removed 1 base at V and 0 bases at J, with 9 bases between. Germline V gene lookup returns CDR1 LNHDA and CDR2 SQIVND (reference sequence). CDR3 length: 15 amino acids.

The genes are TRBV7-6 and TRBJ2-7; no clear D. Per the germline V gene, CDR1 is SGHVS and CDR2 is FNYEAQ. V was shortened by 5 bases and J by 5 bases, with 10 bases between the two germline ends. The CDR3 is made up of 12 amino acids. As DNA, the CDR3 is TGTGCCAGCAGCCTTCCGTCTAACGAGCAGTACTTC. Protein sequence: CASSLPSNEQYF.

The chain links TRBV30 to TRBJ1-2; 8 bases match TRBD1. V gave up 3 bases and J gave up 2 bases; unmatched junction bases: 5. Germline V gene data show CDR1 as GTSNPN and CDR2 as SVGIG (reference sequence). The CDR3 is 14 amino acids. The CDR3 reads CAWRMTGANYGYTF. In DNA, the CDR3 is TGTGCCTGGAGGATGACAGGGGCGAACTATGGCTACACCTTC.

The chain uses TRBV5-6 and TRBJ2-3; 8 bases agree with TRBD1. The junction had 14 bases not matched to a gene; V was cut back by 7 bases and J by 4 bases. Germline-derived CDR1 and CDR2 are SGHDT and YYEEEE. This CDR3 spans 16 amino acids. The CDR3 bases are TGTGCCAGCGCTTCAACCGGACAGGGCGGGTCAGATACGCAGTATTTT. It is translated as CASASTGQGGSDTQYF.

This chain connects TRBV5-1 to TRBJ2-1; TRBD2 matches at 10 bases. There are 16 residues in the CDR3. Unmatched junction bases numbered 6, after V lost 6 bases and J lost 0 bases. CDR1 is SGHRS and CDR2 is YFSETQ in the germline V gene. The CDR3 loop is CASTSGGDSSYNEQFF. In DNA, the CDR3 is TGCGCCAGCACTAGCGGGGGCGATAGCTCCTACAATGAGCAGTTCTTC.

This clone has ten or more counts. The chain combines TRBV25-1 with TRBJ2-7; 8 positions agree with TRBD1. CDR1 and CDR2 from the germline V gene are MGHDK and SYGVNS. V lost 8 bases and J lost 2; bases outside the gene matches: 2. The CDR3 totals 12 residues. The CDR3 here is CASGTGPYEQYF. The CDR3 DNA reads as TGTGCCAGCGGGACAGGTCCCTACGAGCAGTACTTC.

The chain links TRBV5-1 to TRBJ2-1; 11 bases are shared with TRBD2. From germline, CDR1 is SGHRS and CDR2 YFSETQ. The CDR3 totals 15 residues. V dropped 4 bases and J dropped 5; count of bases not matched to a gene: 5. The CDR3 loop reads CASSDGTSGHNEQFF. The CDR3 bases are TGCGCCAGCAGCGACGGGACTAGCGGACACAATGAGCAGTTCTTC.

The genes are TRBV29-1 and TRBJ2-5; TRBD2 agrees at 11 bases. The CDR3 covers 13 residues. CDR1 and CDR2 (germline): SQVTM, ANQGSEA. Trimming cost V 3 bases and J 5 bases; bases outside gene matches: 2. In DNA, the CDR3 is TGCAGCGTTGATTTAGCGGGGGGGGAGACCCAGTACTTC. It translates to CSVDLAGGETQYF.

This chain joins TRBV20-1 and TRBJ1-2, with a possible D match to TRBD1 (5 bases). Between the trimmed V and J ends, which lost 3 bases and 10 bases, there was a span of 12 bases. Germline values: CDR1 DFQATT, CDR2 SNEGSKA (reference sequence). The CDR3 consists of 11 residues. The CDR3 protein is CSASPDTAYTF. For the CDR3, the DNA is TGCAGTGCTAGCCCGGACACAGCCTACACCTTC.

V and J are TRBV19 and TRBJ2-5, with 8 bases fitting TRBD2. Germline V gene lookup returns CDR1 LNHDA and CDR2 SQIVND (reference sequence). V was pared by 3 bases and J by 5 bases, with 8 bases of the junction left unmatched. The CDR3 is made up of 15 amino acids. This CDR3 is CASSMVRGGGETQYF. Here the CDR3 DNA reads TGTGCCAGTAGTATGGTCCGGGGGGGAGGGGAGACCCAGTACTTC.

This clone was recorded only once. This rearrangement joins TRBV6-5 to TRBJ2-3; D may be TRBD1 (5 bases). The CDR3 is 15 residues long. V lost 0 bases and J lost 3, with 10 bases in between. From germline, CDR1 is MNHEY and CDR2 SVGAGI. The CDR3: CASSYSTAGTDTQYF. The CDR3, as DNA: TGTGCCAGCAGTTACTCGACTGCAGGGACAGATACGCAGTATTTT.

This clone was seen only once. In DNA, the CDR3 is TGTGCCAGTAGTACCCACCCGACAGGGCTTCAGCCCCAGCATTTT. Residues: CASSTHPTGLQPQHF. The chain couples TRBV19 to TRBJ1-5, with 7 bases matching TRBD1. Trimming cost V 4 bases and J 6 bases; bases outside gene matches: 9. Per germline, CDR1 LNHDA and CDR2 SQIVND (reference sequence). There are 15 residues in the CDR3. The variable domain in full, with the rest retrieved from reference TRBV19 and TRBJ1-5, is DGGITQSPKYLFRKEGQNVTLSCEQNLNHDAMYWYRQDPGQGLRLIYYSQIVNDFQKGDIAEGYSVSREKKESFPLTVTSAQKNPTAFYLCASSTHPTGLQPQHFGDGTRLSIL.

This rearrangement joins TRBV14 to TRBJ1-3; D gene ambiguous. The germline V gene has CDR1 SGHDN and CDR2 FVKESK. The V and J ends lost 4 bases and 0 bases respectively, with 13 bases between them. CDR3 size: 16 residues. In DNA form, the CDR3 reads TGTGCCAGCAGCCCCTATCTGACAAGCTCTGGAAACACCATATATTTT. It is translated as CASSPYLTSSGNTIYF.

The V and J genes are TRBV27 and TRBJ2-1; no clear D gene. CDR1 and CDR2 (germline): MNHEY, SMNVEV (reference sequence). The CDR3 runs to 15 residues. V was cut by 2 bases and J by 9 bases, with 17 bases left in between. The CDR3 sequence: CASSLIRPLGGEQFF. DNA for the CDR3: TGTGCCAGCAGTTTAATCCGTCCCCTAGGCGGTGAGCAGTTCTTC.

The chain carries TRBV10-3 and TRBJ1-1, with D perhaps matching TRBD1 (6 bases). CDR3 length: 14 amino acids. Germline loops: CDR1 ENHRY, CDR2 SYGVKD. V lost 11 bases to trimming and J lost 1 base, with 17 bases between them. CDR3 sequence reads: CAAHPTGTNTEAFF. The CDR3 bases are TGTGCCGCCCACCCTACAGGGACGAACACTGAAGCTTTCTTT.

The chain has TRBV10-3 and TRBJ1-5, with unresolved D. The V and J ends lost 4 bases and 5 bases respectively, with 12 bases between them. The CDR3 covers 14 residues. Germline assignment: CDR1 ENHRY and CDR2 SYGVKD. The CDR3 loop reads CAISVSDGDQPQHF. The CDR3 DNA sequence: TGTGCCATCAGTGTCTCGGACGGGGATCAGCCCCAGCATTTT.

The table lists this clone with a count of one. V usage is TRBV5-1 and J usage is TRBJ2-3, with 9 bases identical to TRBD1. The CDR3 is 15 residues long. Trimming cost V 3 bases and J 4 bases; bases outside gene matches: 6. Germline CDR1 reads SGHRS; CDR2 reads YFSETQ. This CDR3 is CASSWGDREADTQYF. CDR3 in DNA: TGCGCCAGCAGCTGGGGGGACAGGGAGGCAGATACGCAGTATTTT.

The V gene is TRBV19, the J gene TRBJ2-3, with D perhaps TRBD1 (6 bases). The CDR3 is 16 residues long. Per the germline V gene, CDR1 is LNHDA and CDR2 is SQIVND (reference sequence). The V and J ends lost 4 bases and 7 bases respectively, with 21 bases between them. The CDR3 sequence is CASSTPTATGFNTQYF. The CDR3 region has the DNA TGTGCCAGTAGTACCCCGACCGCGACAGGATTCAATACGCAGTATTTT.

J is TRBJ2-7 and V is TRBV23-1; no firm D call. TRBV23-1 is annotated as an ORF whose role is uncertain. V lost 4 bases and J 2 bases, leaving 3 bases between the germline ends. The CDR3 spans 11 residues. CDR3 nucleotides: TGCGCCAGCAGTCCTCCCTACGAGCAGTACTTC. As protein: CASSPPYEQYF.

The CDR3 bases are TGCGCCAGCAGCCAAGATAACTACTATGGCTACACCTTC. This codes for CASSQDNYYGYTF. The chain recombines TRBV4-1 with TRBJ1-2; the D is unclear. Per germline, CDR1 MGHRA and CDR2 YSYEKL. The length of the CDR3 is 13 residues. The germline V and J ends were trimmed by 0 bases and 3 bases, with 5 bases remaining between them.

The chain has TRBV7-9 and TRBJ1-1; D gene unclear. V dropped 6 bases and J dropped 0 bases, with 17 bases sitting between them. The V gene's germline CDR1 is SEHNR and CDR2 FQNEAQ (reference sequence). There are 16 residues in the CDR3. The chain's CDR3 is CASRISWTEVNTEAFF. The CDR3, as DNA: TGTGCCAGCAGAATCAGCTGGACTGAAGTGAACACTGAAGCTTTCTTT.

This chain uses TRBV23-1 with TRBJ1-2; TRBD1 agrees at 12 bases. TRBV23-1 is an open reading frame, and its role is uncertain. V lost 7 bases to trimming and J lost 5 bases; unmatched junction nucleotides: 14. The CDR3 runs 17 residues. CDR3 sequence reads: CASNTGQGAGGPYGYTF. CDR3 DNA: TGCGCCAGCAACACGGGACAGGGGGCCGGGGGCCCGTATGGCTACACCTTC.

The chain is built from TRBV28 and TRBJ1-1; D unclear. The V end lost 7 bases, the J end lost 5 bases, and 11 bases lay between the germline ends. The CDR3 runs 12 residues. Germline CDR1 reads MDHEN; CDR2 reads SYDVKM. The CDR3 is CASMRARTEAFF. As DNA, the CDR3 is TGTGCCAGCATGAGAGCGAGGACTGAAGCTTTCTTT.

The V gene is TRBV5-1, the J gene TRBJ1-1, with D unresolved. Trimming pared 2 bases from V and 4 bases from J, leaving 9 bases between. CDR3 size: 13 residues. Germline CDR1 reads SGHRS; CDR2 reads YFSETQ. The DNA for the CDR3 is TGCGCCAGCAGCTTCGGAGGCGGCACTGAAGCTTTCTTT. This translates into CASSFGGGTEAFF. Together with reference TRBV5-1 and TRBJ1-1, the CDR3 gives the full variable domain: KAGVTQTPRYLIKTRGQQVTLSCSPISGHRSVSWYQQTPGQGLQFLFEYFSETQRNKGNFPGRFSGRQFSNSRSEMNVSTLELGDSALYLCASSFGGGTEAFFGQGTRLTVV.

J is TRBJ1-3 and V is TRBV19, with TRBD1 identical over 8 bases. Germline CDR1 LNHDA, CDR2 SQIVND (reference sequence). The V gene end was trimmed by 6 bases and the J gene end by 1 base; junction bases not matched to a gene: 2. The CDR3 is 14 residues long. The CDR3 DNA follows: TGTGCCAGTAGCGGGACAGGTTCTGGAAACACCATATATTTT. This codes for CASSGTGSGNTIYF.

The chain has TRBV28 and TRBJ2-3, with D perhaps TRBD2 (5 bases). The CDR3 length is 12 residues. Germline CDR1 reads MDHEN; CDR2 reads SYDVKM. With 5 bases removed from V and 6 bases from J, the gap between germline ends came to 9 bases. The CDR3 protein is CASSLLADTQYF. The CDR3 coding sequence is TGTGCCAGCAGTCTTTTAGCGGATACGCAGTATTTT. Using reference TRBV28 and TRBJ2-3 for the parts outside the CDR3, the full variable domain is DVKVTQSSRYLVKRTGEKVFLECVQDMDHENMFWYRQDPGLGLRLIYFSYDVKMKEKGDIPEGYSVSREKKERFSLILESASTNQTSMYLCASSLLADTQYFGPGTRLTVL.

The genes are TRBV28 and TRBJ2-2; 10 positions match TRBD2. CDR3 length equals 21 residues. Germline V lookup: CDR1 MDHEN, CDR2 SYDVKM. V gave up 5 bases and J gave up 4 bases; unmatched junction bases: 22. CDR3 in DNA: TGTGCCAGCAGTCCACACTCACTAGCGGGGCTCGACCGAACCACCACCGGGGAGCTGTTTTTT. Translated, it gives CASSPHSLAGLDRTTTGELFF.

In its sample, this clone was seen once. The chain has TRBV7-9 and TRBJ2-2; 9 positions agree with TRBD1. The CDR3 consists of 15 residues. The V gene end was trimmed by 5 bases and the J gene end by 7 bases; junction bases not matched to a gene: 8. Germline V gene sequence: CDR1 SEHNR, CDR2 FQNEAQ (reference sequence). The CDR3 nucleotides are TGTGCCAGCAGCCCAGGACAGGGGCGACACGGGGAGCTGTTTTTT. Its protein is CASSPGQGRHGELFF.